The table lists the clone carrying this TCR beta chain with a few counts. Its antigen is not identified. The data were taken from a study of cytomegalovirus exposure and HLA in healthy donors. Study conclusions and caveats: Diagnosis of cytomegalovirus status made by the classifier reportedly showed high specificity and sensitivity. One variant, a missense change in DCLRE1C, was linked in a later analysis to TCR beta V- and J-gene trimming.

A multiplex PCR was run with 60 Vbeta primers and 13 Jbeta primers. Generated by immunoSEQ multiplex PCR, the TCRdb table keeps only in-frame clones and is missing some. The sample holds some 130,000 clones, around three quarters seen once. V was clipped by 0 bases and J by 7 bases; unmatched bases: 6. CDR3 length: 16 amino acids. Looked up from germline, CDR1 is LNHDA and CDR2 is SQIVND (reference sequence). At the time of sampling, donors were nominally healthy, though unrecorded immune exposures were likely. The chain uses TRBV19 and TRBJ2-1, with 10 bases lining up with TRBD2. Source material: PBMCs. The TCR was taken from a man between 25 and 39 years old in good health. The CDR3, as DNA: TGTGCCAGTAGTATAGATTCTAGCGGGAGTAGGAATGAGCAGTTCTTC. This sequence encodes CASSIDSSGSRNEQFF.